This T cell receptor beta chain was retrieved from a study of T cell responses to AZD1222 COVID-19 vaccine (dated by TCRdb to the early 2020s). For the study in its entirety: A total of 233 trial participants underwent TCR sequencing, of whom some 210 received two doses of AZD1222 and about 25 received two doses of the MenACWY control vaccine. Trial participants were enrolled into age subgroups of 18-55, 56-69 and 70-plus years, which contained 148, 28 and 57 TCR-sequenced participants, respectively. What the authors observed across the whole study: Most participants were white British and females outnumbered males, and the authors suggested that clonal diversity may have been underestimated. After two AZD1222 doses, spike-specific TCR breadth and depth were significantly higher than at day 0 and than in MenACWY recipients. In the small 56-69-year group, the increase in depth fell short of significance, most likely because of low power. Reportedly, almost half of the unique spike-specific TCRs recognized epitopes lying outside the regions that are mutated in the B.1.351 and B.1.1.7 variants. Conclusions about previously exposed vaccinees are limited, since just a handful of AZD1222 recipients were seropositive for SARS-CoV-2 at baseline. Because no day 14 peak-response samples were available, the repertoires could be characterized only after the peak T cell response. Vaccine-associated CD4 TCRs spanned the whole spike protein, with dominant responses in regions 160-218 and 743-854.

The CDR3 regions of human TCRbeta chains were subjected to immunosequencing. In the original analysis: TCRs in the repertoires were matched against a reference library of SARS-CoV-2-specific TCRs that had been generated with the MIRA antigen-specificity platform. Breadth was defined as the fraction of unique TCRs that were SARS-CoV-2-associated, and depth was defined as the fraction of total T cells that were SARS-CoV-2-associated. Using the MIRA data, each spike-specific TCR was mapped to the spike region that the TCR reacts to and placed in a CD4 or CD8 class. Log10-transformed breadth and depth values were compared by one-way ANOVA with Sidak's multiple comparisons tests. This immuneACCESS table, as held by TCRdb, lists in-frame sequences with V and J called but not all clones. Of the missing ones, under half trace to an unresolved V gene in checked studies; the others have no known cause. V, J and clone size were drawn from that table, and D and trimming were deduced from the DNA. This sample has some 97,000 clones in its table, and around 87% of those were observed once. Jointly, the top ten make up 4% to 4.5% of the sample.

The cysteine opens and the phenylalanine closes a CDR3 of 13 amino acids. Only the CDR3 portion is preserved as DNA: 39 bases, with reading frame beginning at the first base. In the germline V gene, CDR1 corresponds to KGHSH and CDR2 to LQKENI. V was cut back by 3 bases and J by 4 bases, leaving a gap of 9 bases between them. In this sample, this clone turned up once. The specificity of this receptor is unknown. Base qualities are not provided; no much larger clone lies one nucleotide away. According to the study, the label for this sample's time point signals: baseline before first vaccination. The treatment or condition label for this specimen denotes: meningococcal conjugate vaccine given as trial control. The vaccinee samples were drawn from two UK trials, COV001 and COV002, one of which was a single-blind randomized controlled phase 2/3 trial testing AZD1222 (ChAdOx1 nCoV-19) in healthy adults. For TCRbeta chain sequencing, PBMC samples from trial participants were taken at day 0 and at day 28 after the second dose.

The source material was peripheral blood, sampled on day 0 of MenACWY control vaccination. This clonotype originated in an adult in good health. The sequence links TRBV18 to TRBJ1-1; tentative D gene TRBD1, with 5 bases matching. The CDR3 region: CASSPEGFTEAFF. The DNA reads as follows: TGTGCCAGCTCACCTGAGGGGTTCACTGAAGCTTTCTTT.